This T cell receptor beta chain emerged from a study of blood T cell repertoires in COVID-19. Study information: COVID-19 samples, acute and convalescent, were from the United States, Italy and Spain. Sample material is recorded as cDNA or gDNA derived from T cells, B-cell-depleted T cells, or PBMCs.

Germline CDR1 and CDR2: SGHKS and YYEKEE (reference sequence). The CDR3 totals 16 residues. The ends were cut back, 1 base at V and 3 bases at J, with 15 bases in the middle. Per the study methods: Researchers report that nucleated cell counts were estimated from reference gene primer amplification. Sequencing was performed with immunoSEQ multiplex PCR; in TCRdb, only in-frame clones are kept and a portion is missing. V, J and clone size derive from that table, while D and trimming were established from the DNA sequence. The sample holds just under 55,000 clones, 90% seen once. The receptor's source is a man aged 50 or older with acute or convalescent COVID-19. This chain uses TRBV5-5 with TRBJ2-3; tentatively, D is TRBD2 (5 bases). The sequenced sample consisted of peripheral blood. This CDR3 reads CASSLSRGLRTDTQYF. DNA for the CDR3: TGTGCCAGCAGCTTGAGTCGAGGGCTTAGGACAGATACGCAGTATTTT.